This T cell receptor beta chain appears in the sequencing data of a study of beta chain features in type 1 diabetes. Germline V gives CDR1 SGHAT, CDR2 FQDESV (reference sequence). This CDR3 spans 18 amino acids. V lost 5 bases and J lost 6; bases outside the gene matches: 16. Every single donor gave one heparinised blood draw, and these averaged roughly 100 mL. A word on this clone: Antigen specificity is unknown.

Isolated RNA was reverse transcribed in full, so expressed TCRB transcripts were sequenced. Only in-frame clones appear in the TCRdb table, and some are missing; sequencing was by immunoSEQ multiplex PCR. The data contain 130,000 or so clones, roughly 10% of them seen just once; the ten biggest clones take up 0.75%. The study, taken as a whole, reports: VDJ junctions from patients with type 1 diabetes contained fewer insertions and more deletions. Patients with Type 1 diabetes showed moderately but significantly shorter TCRB CDR3s in all four CD4+ subsets.

The TCR sequence derives from a man aged 25-45 years with type 1 diabetes. This chain uses TRBV11-1 with TRBJ2-1, with TRBD2 matching over 10 bases. The specimen was central memory CD4+ T cells from blood. The CDR3 here is CASSLVRSGGLPSNEQFF. The DNA of the CDR3 is TGTGCCAGCAGCCTCGTCCGTAGCGGGGGGCTTCCGTCCAATGAGCAGTTCTTC.